The source of this TCR beta chain is a study of blood T cell repertoires in COVID-19. Looking at the study overall: The United States, Italy and Spain were the sources of the acute and convalescent COVID-19 samples. Nucleic acid was either cDNA or gDNA, and it came from T cells, B-cell-depleted T cells, or PBMCs.

Authors' analysis steps: Estimation of nucleated cell counts was performed using reference gene primer amplification. Clones were read by immunoSEQ multiplex PCR, and TCRdb kept only the in-frame ones, dropping some. V and J calls and clone size come straight from that table; D and trimming were deduced from the DNA. Of about 170,000 clones listed, about 88% were seen once; the top ten hold roughly 7%. The sequence was collected from a woman older than 75 in a cohort sampled during active or convalescent COVID-19. The material sequenced was peripheral blood.

The CDR3 region is CASSLAGQGGNTIYF. CDR3 sequence (DNA): TGTGCCAGCAGCTTAGCGGGACAGGGTGGAAACACCATATATTTT. The genes are TRBV7-2 and TRBJ1-3; the match to TRBD1 covers 9 bases. The length of the CDR3 is 15 residues. J gave up 3 bases and V 0 bases, and 0 bases lay outside the gene matches. Germline loops: CDR1 SGHTA, CDR2 FQGNSA.